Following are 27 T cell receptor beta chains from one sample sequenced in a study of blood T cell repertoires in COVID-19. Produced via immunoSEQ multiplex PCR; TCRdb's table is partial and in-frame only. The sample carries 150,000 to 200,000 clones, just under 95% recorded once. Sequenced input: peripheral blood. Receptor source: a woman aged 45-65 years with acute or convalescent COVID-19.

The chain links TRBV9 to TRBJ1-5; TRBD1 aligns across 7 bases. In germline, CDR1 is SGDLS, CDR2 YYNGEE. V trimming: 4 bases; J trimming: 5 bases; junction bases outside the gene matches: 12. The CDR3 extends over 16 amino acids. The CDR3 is CASSPGLVGGDQPQHF. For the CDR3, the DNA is TGTGCCAGCAGCCCGGGGTTGGTAGGGGGCGATCAGCCCCAGCATTTT.

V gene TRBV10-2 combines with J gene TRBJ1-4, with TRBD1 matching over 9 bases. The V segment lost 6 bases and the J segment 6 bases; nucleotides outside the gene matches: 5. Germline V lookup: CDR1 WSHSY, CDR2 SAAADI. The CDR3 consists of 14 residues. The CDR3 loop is CASRGTGSYEKLFF. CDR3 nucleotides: TGCGCCAGCAGAGGGACAGGGTCCTATGAAAAACTGTTTTTT.

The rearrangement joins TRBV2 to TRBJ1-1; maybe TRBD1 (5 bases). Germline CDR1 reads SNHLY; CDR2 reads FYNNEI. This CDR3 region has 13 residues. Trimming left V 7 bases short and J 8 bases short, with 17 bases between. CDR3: CASKDQGFSEAFF. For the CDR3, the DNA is TGTGCCAGCAAGGACCAGGGATTTTCAGAAGCTTTCTTT.

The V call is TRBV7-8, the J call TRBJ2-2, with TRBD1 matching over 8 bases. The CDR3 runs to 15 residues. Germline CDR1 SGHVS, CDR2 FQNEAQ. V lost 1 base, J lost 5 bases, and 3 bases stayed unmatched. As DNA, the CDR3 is TGTGCCAGCAGCTTAGGCAGGGGGCGGACCGGGGAGCTGTTTTTT. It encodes CASSLGRGRTGELFF. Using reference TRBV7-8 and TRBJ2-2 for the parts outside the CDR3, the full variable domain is GAGVSQSPRYKVAKRGQDVALRCDPISGHVSLFWYQQALGQGPEFLTYFQNEAQLDKSGLPSDRFFAERPEGSVSTLKIQRTQQEDSAVYLCASSLGRGRTGELFFGEGSRLTVL.

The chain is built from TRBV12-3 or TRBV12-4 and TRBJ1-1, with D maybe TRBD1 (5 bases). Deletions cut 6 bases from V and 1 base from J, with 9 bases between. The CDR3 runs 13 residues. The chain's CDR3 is CASRTTANTEAFF. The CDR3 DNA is TGTGCCAGCAGAACGACAGCGAACACTGAAGCTTTCTTT.

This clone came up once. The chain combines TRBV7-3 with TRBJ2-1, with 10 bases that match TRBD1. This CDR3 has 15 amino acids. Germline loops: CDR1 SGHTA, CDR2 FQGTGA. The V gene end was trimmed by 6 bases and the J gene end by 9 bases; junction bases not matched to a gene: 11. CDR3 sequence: CASRTGGRGKVEQFF. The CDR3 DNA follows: TGTGCCAGCAGGACAGGGGGCAGGGGTAAGGTTGAGCAGTTCTTC.

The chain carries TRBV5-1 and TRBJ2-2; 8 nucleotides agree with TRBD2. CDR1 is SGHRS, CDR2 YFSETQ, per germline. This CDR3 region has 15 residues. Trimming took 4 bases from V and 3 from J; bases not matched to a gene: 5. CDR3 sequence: CASSAGLVDTGELFF. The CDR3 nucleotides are TGCGCCAGCAGCGCGGGACTAGTAGACACCGGGGAGCTGTTTTTT.

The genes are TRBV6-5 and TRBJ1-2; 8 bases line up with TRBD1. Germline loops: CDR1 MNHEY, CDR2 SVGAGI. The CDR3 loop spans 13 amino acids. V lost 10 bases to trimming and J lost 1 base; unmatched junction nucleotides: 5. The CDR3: CATRTGSNYGYTF. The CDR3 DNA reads TGTGCCACCCGGACAGGGAGTAACTATGGCTACACCTTC.

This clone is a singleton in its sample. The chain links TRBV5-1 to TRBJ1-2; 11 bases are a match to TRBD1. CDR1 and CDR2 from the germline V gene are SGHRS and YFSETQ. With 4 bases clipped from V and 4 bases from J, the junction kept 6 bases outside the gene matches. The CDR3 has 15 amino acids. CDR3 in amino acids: CASSPRTGGFYGYTF. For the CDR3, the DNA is TGCGCCAGCAGCCCTCGGACAGGGGGCTTCTATGGCTACACCTTC.

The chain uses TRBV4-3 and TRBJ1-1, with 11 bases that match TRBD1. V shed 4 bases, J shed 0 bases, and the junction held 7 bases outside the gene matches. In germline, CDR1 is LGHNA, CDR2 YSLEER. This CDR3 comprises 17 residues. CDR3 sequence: CASSPRTGGSLNTEAFF. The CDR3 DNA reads TGCGCCAGCAGCCCACGGACAGGGGGCAGTTTGAACACTGAAGCTTTCTTT.

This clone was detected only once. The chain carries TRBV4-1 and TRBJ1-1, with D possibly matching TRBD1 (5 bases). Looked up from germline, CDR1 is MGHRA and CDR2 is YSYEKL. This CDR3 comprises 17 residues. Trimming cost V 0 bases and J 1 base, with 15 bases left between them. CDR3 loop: CASSQDLPVRGNTEAFF. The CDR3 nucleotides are TGCGCCAGCAGCCAAGATTTACCGGTTAGGGGGAACACTGAAGCTTTCTTT.

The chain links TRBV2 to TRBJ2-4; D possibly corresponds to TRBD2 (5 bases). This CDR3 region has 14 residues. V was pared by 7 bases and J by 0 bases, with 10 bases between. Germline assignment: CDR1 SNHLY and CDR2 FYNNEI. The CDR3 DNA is TGTGCCAGCATGAGGGTACTAGCCAAAAACATTCAGTACTTC. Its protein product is CASMRVLAKNIQYF. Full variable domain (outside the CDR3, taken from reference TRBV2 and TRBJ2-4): EPEVTQTPSHQVTQMGQEVILRCVPISNHLYFYWYRQILGQKVEFLVSFYNNEISEKSEIFDDQFSVERPDGSNFTLKIRSTKLEDSAMYFCASMRVLAKNIQYFGAGTRLSVL.

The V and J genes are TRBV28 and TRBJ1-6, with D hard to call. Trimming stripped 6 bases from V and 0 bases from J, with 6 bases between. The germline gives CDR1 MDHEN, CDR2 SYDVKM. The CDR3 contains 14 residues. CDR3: CASRSGSYNSPLHF. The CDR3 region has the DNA TGTGCCAGCAGGAGTGGCTCCTATAATTCACCCCTCCACTTT.

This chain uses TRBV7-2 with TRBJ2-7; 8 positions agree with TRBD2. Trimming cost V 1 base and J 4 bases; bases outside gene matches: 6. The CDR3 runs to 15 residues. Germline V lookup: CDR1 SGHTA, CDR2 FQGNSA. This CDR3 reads CASSLEAGGVYEQYF. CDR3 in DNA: TGTGCCAGCAGCTTAGAGGCGGGAGGAGTGTACGAGCAGTACTTC.

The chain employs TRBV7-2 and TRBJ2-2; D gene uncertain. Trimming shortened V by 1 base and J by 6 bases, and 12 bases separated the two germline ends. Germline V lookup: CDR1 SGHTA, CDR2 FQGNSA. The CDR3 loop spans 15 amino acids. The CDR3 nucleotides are TGTGCCAGCAGCTTAGTATACAGTTCGTCCGGGGAGCTGTTTTTT. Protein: CASSLVYSSSGELFF.

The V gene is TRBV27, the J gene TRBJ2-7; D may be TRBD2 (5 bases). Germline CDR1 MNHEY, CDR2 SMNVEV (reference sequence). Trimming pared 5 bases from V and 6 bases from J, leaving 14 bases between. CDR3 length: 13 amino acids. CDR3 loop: CASSTNGLLEQYF. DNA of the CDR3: TGTGCCAGCAGTACCAACGGACTTCTCGAGCAGTACTTC.

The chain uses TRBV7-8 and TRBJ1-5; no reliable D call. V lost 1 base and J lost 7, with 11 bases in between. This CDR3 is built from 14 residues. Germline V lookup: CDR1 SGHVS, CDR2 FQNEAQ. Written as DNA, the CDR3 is TGTGCCAGCAGCTTAGGAAGGGAGGACCAGCCCCAGCATTTT. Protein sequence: CASSLGREDQPQHF.

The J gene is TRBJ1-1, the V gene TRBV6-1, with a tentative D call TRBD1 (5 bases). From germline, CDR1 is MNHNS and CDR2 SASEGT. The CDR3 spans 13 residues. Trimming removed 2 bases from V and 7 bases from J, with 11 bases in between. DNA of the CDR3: TGTGCCAGCAGTGAAATACGGACATTTGAAGCTTTCTTT. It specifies CASSEIRTFEAFF.

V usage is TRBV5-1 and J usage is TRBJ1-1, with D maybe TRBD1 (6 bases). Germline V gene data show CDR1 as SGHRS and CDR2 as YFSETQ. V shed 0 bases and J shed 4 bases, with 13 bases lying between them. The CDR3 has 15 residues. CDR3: CASSLVEGGSTEAFF. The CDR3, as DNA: TGCGCCAGCAGCTTGGTTGAAGGGGGTAGCACTGAAGCTTTCTTT.

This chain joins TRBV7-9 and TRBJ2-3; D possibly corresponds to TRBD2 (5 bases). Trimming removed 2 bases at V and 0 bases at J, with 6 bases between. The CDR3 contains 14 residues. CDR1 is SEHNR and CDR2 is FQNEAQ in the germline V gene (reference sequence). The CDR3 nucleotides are TGTGCCAGCAGCTTAACGGGGAGCACAGATACGCAGTATTTT. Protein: CASSLTGSTDTQYF.

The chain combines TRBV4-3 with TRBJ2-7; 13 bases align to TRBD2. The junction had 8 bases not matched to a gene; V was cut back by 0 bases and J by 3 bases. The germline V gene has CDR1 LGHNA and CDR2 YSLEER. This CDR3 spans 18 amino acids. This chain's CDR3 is CASSQDRGLAGTSYEQYF. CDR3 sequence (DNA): TGCGCCAGCAGCCAAGATCGGGGACTAGCGGGAACTAGCTACGAGCAGTACTTC.

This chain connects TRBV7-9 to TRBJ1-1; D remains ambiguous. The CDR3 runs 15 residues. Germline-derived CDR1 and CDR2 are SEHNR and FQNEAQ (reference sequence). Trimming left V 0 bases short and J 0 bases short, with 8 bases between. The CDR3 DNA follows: TGTGCCAGCAGCTTAGCCTGGGCCGTGAACACTGAAGCTTTCTTT. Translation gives CASSLAWAVNTEAFF.

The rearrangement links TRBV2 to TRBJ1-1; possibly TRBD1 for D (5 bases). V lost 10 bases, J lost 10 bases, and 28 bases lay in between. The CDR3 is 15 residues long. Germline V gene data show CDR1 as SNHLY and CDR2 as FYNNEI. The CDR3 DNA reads TGTGCCAACGGACGCAAGGGTCCCTTAGGGGAAGGAGCTTTCTTT. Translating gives CANGRKGPLGEGAFF.

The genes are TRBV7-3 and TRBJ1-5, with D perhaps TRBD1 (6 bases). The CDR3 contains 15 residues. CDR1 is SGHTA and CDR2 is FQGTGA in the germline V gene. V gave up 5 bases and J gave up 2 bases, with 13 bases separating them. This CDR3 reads CASSIYRVGNQPQHF. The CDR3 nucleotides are TGTGCCAGCAGCATATACAGGGTAGGCAATCAGCCCCAGCATTTT.

CDR3 in DNA: TGTGCCTGGGAAGACGGGACAGCCTACGAGCAGTACTTC. It codes for CAWEDGTAYEQYF. The chain has TRBV30 and TRBJ2-7, with TRBD1 identical over 7 bases. Germline CDR1 reads GTSNPN; CDR2 reads SVGIG (reference sequence). With V trimmed by 5 bases and J by 2 bases, 6 bases remained unmatched. The CDR3 consists of 13 residues. The full variable domain, with the rest looked up from reference TRBV30 and TRBJ2-7, is SQTIHQWPATLVQPVGSPLSLECTVEGTSNPNLYWYRQAAGRGLQLLFYSVGIGQISSEVPQNLSASRPQDRQFILSSKKLLLSDSGFYLCAWEDGTAYEQYFGPGTRLTVT.

The chain's CDR3 is CATSEADGVGEKLFF. In DNA, the CDR3 is TGTGCCACCAGTGAGGCTGATGGAGTGGGTGAAAAACTGTTTTTT. The chain couples TRBV24-1 to TRBJ1-4; D remains unclear. Germline V gene lookup returns CDR1 KGHDR and CDR2 SFDVKD. The CDR3 is 15 amino acids. V lost 4 bases and J 7 bases, leaving 15 bases between the germline ends.

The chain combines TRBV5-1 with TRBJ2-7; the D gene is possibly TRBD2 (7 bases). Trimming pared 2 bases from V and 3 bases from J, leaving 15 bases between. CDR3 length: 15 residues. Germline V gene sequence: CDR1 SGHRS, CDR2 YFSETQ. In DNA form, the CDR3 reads TGCGCCAGCAGCTTCGAGGGCGGGGGCCTCTACGAGCAGTACTTC. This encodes CASSFEGGGLYEQYF. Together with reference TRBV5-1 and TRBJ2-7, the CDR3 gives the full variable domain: KAGVTQTPRYLIKTRGQQVTLSCSPISGHRSVSWYQQTPGQGLQFLFEYFSETQRNKGNFPGRFSGRQFSNSRSEMNVSTLELGDSALYLCASSFEGGGLYEQYFGPGTRLTVT.